This TCR beta chain derives from a study of persistence of HIV-infected CD4 T cells. Study context: Anti-CD3/anti-CD28 stimulation activated a higher proportion of cells than antigen stimulation, with lower memory fraction.

General observations from the study: Antigen-responding cells were enriched for degenerate expanded CDR3beta sequences.

Of note for this clone: Its antigen is still unknown.

This was the immunoSEQ version 4 assay in survey mode. Data came from immunoSEQ multiplex PCR; TCRdb stores just in-frame clones and leaves some out. The sample holds 45,000 or so clones, around 89% seen once. Trimming removed 3 bases from V and 5 bases from J, with 16 bases in between. Germline V lookup: CDR1 MGHRA, CDR2 YSYEKL. The CDR3 contains 15 residues. Cells were stimulated nonspecifically with anti-CD3/anti-CD28 magnetic beads. Sorting of responding CD4+ T cells relied on upregulated CD40 ligand together with CD69. Donors were HIV-1-infected adults who began suppressive ART during chronic infection. PBMCs were depleted of CD8+ T cells before stimulation.

Specimen: CD4+ T cells sorted from PBMCs after approximately 20-hour stimulation, collected from a patient who received antiretroviral therapy. The sequence came from an adult woman with HIV who was CMV-seropositive. V usage is TRBV4-1 and J usage is TRBJ1-2, with a tentative D call TRBD1 (5 bases). CDR3 region: CASSHTITGWYGYTF. The CDR3 DNA is TGCGCCAGCAGCCACACGATTACAGGATGGTATGGCTACACCTTC.